This T cell receptor (beta chain) was obtained from a study of T cell repertoires in cytomegalovirus infection. Study results and caveats: What dominated the ex vivo response were HLA-C-restricted CMV-specific TCR beta clonotypes.

Looked up from germline, CDR1 is SGHVS and CDR2 is FQNEAQ. The ends were cut back, 4 bases at V and 5 bases at J, with 19 bases in the middle. CDR3 length equals 16 residues. A remark on this clonotype: Its antigen is unknown.

MiXCR, run by TCRdb on the reads, gives a single entry per CDR3 protein. The repertoire holds more than 300,000 distinct CDR3 sequences, with 34% as singletons. The clonotype originates from a human donor in good health (CMV status not recorded). Some clones in this sample may be carry-over from other donors' samples. The rearrangement links TRBV7-8 to TRBJ2-3; tentatively, D is TRBD2 (6 bases). The source material was cultured PBMCs, sampled from culture after CMV antigen stimulation. CDR3 sequence (DNA): TGTGCCAGCAGCTCTTTGGGGCGGGATGAGGTAGATACGCAGTATTTT. Protein sequence: CASSSLGRDEVDTQYF. Variable domain in full (rest from reference TRBV7-8 and TRBJ2-3): GAGVSQSPRYKVAKRGQDVALRCDPISGHVSLFWYQQALGQGPEFLTYFQNEAQLDKSGLPSDRFFAERPEGSVSTLKIQRTQQEDSAVYLCASSSLGRDEVDTQYFGPGTRLTVL.